One T cell receptor (beta chain) is described in this entry. Measured with immunoSEQ multiplex PCR; TCRdb has only the in-frame clones, and not every one. The profile shows approximately 220,000 clones, roughly 80% of them singletons. The record originates from a study of blood T cell repertoires in COVID-19. In the study overall: Sites in the United States, Italy and Spain provided acute and convalescent COVID-19 samples. T cells, B-cell-depleted T cells, or PBMCs supplied cDNA or gDNA.

The cohort comprised adults aged roughly 18 to 95 years residing in about two dozen US areas. Membership in each cohort depended on participant-reported clinical history. The CDR3 is made up of 13 amino acids. V lost 1 base, J lost 10 bases, and 0 bases stayed unmatched. CDR1 and CDR2 (germline): SEHNR, FQNEAQ (reference sequence). The material sequenced was PBMCs or T cells enriched from blood (not recorded which). The sequence came from a woman in her forties with acute COVID-19. The V gene is TRBV7-9, the J gene TRBJ2-1; 11 nucleotides align to TRBD2. The CDR3 reads CASSLGLAGEQFF. As DNA, the CDR3 is TGTGCCAGCAGCTTAGGACTAGCGGGAGAGCAGTTCTTC.